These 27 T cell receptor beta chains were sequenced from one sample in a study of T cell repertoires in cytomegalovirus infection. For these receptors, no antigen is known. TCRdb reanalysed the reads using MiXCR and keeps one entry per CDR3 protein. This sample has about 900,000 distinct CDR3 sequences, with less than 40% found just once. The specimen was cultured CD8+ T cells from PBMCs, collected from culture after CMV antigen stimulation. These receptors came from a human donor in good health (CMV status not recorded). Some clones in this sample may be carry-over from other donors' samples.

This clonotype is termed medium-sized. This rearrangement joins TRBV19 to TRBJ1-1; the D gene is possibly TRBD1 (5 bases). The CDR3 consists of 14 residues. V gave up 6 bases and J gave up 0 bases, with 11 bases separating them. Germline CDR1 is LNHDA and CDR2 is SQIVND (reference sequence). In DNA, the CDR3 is TGTGCCAGTAGCTTGGGACTTTTGAACACTGAAGCTTTCTTT. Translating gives CASSLGLLNTEAFF. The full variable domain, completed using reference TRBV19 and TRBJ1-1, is DGGITQSPKYLFRKEGQNVTLSCEQNLNHDAMYWYRQDPGQGLRLIYYSQIVNDFQKGDIAEGYSVSREKKESFPLTVTSAQKNPTAFYLCASSLGLLNTEAFFGQGTRLTVV.

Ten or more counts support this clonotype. The CDR3 protein is CASSLLGVYSNQPQHF. In DNA form, the CDR3 reads TGTGCCAGCAGCTTACTCGGGGTTTATAGCAATCAGCCCCAGCATTTT. The chain couples TRBV7-8 to TRBJ1-5; D ambiguous. Trimming took off 2 bases at V and 0 bases at J, with 11 bases between the two ends. CDR3 length: 16 residues. Germline-derived CDR1 and CDR2 are SGHVS and FQNEAQ.

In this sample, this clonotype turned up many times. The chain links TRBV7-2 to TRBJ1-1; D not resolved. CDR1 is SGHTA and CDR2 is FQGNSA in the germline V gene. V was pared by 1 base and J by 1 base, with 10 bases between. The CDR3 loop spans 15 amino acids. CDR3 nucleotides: TGTGCCAGCAGCTTAGAGGCCGGTTGGAACACTGAAGCTTTCTTT. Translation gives CASSLEAGWNTEAFF.

The CDR3 protein is CATSRAAGGPGELFF. CDR3 coding DNA: TGTGCCACCAGCAGAGCGGCTGGGGGGCCCGGGGAGCTGTTTTTT. The chain has TRBV15 and TRBJ2-2, with D possibly being TRBD1 or TRBD2 (6 bases each). V shed 1 base and J shed 6 bases, with 12 bases lying between them. In germline, CDR1 is LNHNV, CDR2 YYDKDF (reference sequence). There are 15 residues in the CDR3.

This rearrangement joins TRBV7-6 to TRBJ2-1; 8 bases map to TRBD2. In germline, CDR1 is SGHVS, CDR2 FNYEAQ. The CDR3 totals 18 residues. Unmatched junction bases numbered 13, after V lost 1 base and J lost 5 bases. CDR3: CASSLVWSSGFRDNEQFF. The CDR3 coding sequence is TGTGCCAGCAGCTTAGTGTGGTCTAGCGGGTTCCGAGACAATGAGCAGTTCTTC.

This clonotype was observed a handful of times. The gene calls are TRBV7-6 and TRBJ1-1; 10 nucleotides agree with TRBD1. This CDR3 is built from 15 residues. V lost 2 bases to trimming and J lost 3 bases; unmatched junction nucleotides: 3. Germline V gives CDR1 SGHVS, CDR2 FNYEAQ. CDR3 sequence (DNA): TGTGCCAGCAGCTTATACGGGACAGGGGACACTGAAGCTTTCTTT. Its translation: CASSLYGTGDTEAFF.

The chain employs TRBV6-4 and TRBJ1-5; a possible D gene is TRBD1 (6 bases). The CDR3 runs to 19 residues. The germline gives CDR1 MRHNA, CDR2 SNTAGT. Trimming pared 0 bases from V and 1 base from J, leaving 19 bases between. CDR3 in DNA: TGTGCCAGCAGTGACTCCCCACTCGTTTGGACAGCCAGCAATCAGCCCCAGCATTTT. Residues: CASSDSPLVWTASNQPQHF.

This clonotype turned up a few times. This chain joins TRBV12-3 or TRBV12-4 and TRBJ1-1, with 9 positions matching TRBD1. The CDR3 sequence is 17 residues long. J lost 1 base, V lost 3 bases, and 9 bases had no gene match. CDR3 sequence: CASSFGDRVKPNTEAFF. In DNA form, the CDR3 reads TGTGCCAGCAGTTTTGGGGACAGGGTGAAACCGAACACTGAAGCTTTCTTT.

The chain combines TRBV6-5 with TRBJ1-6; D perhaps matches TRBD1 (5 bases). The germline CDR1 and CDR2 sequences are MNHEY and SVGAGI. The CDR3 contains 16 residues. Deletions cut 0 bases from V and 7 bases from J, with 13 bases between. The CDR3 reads CASSYSTGPLNSPLHF. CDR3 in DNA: TGTGCCAGCAGTTACTCCACAGGCCCGCTCAATTCACCCCTCCACTTT.

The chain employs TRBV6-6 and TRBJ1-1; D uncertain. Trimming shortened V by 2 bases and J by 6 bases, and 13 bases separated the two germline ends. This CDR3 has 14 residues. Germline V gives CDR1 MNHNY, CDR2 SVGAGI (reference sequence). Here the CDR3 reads CASSYGGGGAEAFF. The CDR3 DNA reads TGTGCCAGCAGTTACGGTGGAGGCGGCGCTGAAGCTTTCTTT.

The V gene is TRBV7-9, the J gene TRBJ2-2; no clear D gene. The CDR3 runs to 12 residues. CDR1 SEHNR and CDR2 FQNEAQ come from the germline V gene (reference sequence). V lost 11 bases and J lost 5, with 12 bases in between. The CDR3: CAGARRTGELFF. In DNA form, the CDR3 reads TGTGCCGGCGCTAGGCGGACCGGGGAGCTGTTTTTT.

DNA for the CDR3: TGTGCCAGTAGTCTAACCCCGGACAACACTGAAGCTTTCTTT. Residues: CASSLTPDNTEAFF. The rearrangement joins TRBV19 to TRBJ1-1; the D is unclear. The V gene's germline CDR1 is LNHDA and CDR2 SQIVND (reference sequence). The CDR3 spans 14 residues. V was pared by 5 bases and J by 2 bases, with 12 bases between.

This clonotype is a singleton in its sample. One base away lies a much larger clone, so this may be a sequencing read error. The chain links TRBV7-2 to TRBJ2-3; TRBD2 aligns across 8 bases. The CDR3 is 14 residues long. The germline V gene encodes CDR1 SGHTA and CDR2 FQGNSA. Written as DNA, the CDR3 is TGTGTCAGCAGCCTCGGGACTAGGGGGGATACGCAGTATTTT. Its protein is CVSSLGTRGDTQYF.

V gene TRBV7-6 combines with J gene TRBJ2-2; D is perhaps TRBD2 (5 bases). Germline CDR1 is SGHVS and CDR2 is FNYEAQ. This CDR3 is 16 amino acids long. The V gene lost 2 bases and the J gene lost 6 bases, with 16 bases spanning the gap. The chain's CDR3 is CASSLNRGRVAGELFF. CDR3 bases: TGTGCCAGCAGCTTAAATCGAGGGCGGGTTGCCGGGGAGCTGTTTTTT.

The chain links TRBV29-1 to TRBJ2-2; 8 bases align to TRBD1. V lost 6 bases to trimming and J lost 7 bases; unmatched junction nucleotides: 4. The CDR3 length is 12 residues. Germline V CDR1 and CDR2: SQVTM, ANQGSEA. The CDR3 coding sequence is TGCAGCGTCGACAGGGGAGGCGGGGAGCTGTTTTTT. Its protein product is CSVDRGGGELFF.

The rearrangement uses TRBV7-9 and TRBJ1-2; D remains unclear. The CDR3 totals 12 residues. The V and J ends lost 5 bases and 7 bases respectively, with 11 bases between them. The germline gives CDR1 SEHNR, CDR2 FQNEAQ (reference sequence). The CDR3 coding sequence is TGTGCCAGCAGCCGCTTGGGTCGTGGCTACACCTTC. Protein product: CASSRLGRGYTF.

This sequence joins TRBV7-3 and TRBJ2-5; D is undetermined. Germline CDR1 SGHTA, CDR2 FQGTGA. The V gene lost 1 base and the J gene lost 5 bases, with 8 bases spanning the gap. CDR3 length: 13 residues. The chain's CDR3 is CASSLSSTETQYF. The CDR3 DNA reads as TGTGCCAGCAGCTTAAGTTCGACGGAGACCCAGTACTTC.

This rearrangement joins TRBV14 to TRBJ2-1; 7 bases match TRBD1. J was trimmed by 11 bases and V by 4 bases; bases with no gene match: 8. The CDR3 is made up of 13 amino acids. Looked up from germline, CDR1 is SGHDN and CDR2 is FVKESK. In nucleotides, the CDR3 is TGTGCCAGCAGCCCCTATAGACAGGGCCAGCAGTTCTTC. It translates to CASSPYRQGQQFF.

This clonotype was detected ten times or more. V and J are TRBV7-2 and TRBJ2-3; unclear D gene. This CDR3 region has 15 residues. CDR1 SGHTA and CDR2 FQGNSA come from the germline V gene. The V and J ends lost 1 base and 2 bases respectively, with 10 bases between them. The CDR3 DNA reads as TGTGCCAGCAGCTTAGACAGTGACTCCACAGATACGCAGTATTTT. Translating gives CASSLDSDSTDTQYF.

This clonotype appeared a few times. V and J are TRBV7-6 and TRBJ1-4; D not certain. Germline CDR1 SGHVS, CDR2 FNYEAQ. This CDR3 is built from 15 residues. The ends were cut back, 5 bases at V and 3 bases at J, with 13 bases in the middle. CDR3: CASSPLGSPNEKLFF. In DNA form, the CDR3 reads TGTGCCAGCAGCCCCCTCGGGAGCCCTAATGAAAAACTGTTTTTT.

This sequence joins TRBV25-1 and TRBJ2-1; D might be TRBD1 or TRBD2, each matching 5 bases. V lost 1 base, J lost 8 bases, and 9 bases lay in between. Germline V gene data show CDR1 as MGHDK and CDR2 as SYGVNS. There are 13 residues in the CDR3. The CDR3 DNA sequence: TGTGCCAGCAGTGAATTAAGGGGACATGAGCAGTTCTTC. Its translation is CASSELRGHEQFF.

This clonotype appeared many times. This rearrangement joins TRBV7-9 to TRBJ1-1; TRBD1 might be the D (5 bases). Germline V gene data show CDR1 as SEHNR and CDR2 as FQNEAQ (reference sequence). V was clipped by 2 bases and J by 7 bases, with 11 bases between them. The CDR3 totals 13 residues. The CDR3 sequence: CASSLSQGVEAFF. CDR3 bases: TGTGCCAGCAGCTTATCCCAGGGCGTTGAAGCTTTCTTT.

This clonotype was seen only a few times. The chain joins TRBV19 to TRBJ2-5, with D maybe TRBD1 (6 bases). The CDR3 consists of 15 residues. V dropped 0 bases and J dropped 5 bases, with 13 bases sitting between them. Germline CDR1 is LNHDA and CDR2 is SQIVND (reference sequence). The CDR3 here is CASSIDGTPWETQYF. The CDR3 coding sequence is TGTGCCAGTAGTATAGATGGGACACCATGGGAGACCCAGTACTTC.

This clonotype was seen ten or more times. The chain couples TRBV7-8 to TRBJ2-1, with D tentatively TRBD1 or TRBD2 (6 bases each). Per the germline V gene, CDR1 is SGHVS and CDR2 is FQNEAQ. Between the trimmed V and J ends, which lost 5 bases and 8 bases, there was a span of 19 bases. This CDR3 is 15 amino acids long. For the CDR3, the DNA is TGTGCCAGCAGCCGACCCGGGGGCCCGGTTGATGAGCAGTTCTTC. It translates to CASSRPGGPVDEQFF. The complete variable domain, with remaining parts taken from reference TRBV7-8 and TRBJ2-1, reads GAGVSQSPRYKVAKRGQDVALRCDPISGHVSLFWYQQALGQGPEFLTYFQNEAQLDKSGLPSDRFFAERPEGSVSTLKIQRTQQEDSAVYLCASSRPGGPVDEQFFGPGTRLTVL.

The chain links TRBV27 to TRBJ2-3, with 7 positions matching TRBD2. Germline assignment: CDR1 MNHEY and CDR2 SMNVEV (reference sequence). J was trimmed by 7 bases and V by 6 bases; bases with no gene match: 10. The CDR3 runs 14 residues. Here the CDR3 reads CASSSSGGLNTQYF. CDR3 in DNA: TGTGCCAGCAGCTCATCCGGGGGGTTGAATACGCAGTATTTT.

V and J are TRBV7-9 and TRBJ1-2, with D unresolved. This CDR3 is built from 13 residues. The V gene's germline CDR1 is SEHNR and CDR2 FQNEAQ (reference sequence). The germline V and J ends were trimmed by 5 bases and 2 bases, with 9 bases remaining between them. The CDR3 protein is CASSQDGNYGYTF. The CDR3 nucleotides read TGTGCCAGCAGCCAGGACGGGAACTATGGCTACACCTTC.

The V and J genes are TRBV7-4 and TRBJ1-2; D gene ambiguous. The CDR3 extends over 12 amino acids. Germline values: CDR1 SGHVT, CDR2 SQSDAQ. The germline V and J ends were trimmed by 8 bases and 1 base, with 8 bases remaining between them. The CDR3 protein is CASGQFNYGYTF. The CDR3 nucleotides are TGTGCCAGCGGTCAGTTTAACTATGGCTACACCTTC. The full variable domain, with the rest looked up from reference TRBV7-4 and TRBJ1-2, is GAGVSQSPRYKVAKRGRDVALRCDSISGHVTLYWYRQTLGQGSEVLTYSQSDAQRDKSGRPSGRFSAERPERSVSTLKIQRTEQGDSAVYLCASGQFNYGYTFGSGTRLTVV.